This entry lists 18 T cell receptor beta chains sequenced from one sample in a study of human T cells and chemical hapten exposure. A single record per CDR3 protein comes from TCRdb applying MiXCR to the 5' RACE reads. Found here are 110,000 or so distinct CDR3 sequences, approximately 20% of them singletons; the top ten hold around 2.7%. Unfractionated whole blood yielded total RNA. These receptors were collected from a human donor in good health.

This clonotype was seen a handful of times. The chain uses TRBV2 and TRBJ2-3; 14 bases fit TRBD2. Unmatched junction bases numbered 6, after V lost 6 bases and J lost 1 base. The CDR3 has 17 residues. Germline CDR1 is SNHLY and CDR2 is FYNNEI. Written as DNA, the CDR3 is TGTGCCAGCAGGGCTGGACTAGCGGGAGGTCGCACAGATACGCAGTATTTT. The encoded protein is CASRAGLAGGRTDTQYF.

This clonotype showed up just a few times. The chain joins TRBV28 to TRBJ1-6; D possibly corresponds to TRBD1 (5 bases). Per the germline V gene, CDR1 is MDHEN and CDR2 is SYDVKM. V was trimmed by 5 bases and J by 9 bases, leaving 17 bases between them. CDR3 length: 15 residues. The CDR3 is CASSPPRGYSSPLHF. DNA for the CDR3: TGTGCCAGCAGTCCCCCGCGGGGGTACAGTTCACCCCTCCACTTT.

The V gene is TRBV7-9, the J gene TRBJ2-5; 9 bases agree with TRBD2. Trimming removed 0 bases from V and 5 bases from J; junction bases left unmatched: 4. The CDR3 extends over 15 amino acids. Germline V lookup: CDR1 SEHNR, CDR2 FQNEAQ (reference sequence). CDR3 bases: TGTGCCAGCAGCTTAGCGGCGGGAGGGCCTGAGACCCAGTACTTC. Translating gives CASSLAAGGPETQYF.

This clonotype was recorded many times. The chain uses TRBV5-1 and TRBJ1-5; TRBD1 matches 7 bases. Trimming took 5 bases from V and 3 from J; bases not matched to a gene: 8. CDR1 is SGHRS and CDR2 is YFSETQ in the germline V gene. The CDR3 consists of 15 residues. CDR3 sequence reads: CASSREGGYNQPQHF. DNA for the CDR3: TGCGCCAGCAGTAGGGAAGGGGGCTACAATCAGCCCCAGCATTTT.

The chain joins TRBV30 to TRBJ1-2; 9 bases are shared with TRBD1. The ends lost 6 bases at V and 2 bases at J; junction bases unmatched: 4. The CDR3 contains 13 residues. The germline V gene encodes CDR1 GTSNPN and CDR2 SVGIG (reference sequence). Here the CDR3 reads CACTGGGNYGYTF. CDR3 DNA: TGTGCCTGTACAGGGGGCGGAAACTATGGCTACACCTTC.

J is TRBJ2-2 and V is TRBV6-6, with D perhaps matching TRBD2 (6 bases). Trimming shortened V by 6 bases and J by 5 bases, and 16 bases separated the two germline ends. The germline CDR1 and CDR2 sequences are MNHNY and SVGAGI (reference sequence). The CDR3 is 15 residues long. The DNA of the CDR3 is TGTGCCAGCAGCAATCGGGGGAGCAGAACCGGGGAGCTGTTTTTT. Translating it yields CASSNRGSRTGELFF.

This clonotype was recorded at least ten times. V is TRBV3-1 and J is TRBJ2-7, with 12 bases lining up with TRBD2. Germline lookup yields CDR1 LGHDT and CDR2 YNNKEL (reference sequence). The trim removed 4 bases at V and 6 bases at J, leaving 4 bases unmatched. The CDR3 is 14 residues long. CDR3 sequence: CASSPTSGRGEQYF. DNA for the CDR3: TGTGCCAGCAGCCCGACTAGCGGGAGAGGCGAGCAGTACTTC.

This chain connects TRBV29-1 to TRBJ1-1; the D gene is possibly TRBD1 (5 bases). Germline V gene sequence: CDR1 SQVTM, CDR2 ANQGSEA. This CDR3 spans 11 amino acids. Trimming pared 3 bases from V and 8 bases from J, leaving 10 bases between. CDR3 sequence reads: CSVESGAEAFF. DNA for the CDR3: TGCAGCGTTGAGAGCGGGGCGGAAGCTTTCTTT.

The chain carries TRBV5-6 and TRBJ1-6; weak D call: TRBD1 (5 bases). V lost 0 bases and J 7 bases, leaving 8 bases between the germline ends. Germline values: CDR1 SGHDT, CDR2 YYEEEE. CDR3 length equals 14 residues. The CDR3 is CASSLGGVNSPLHF. The CDR3 DNA reads as TGTGCCAGCAGCTTGGGAGGGGTCAATTCACCCCTCCACTTT.

The rearrangement links TRBV7-9 to TRBJ1-2; D is perhaps TRBD1 (5 bases). The CDR3 is made up of 14 amino acids. The V gene's germline CDR1 is SEHNR and CDR2 FQNEAQ (reference sequence). The V and J ends lost 7 bases and 8 bases respectively, with 20 bases between them. The CDR3 reads CASTKAGGESGYTF. CDR3 in DNA: TGTGCCAGCACTAAAGCGGGGGGAGAGAGCGGCTACACCTTC.

This clonotype turned up a few times. The genes are TRBV7-9 and TRBJ1-6; D is possibly TRBD1 (6 bases). The CDR3 is made up of 14 amino acids. The germline gives CDR1 SEHNR, CDR2 FQNEAQ (reference sequence). V lost 5 bases, J lost 5 bases, and 10 bases lay in between. The CDR3 nucleotides are TGTGCCAGCAGCGCGACAGGAAATAATTCACCCCTCCACTTT. The encoded protein is CASSATGNNSPLHF.

This clonotype appeared a few times. The chain carries TRBV5-6 and TRBJ2-7; a weak D match, TRBD2 (5 bases). CDR1 SGHDT and CDR2 YYEEEE come from the germline V gene. CDR3 size: 15 residues. The V gene lost 2 bases and the J gene lost 2 bases, with 14 bases spanning the gap. The CDR3 loop reads CASSFRGHGPYEQYF. CDR3 nucleotide sequence: TGTGCCAGCAGCTTCCGCGGGCACGGACCCTACGAGCAGTACTTC.

V is TRBV6-6 and J is TRBJ1-5; 12 bases map to TRBD1. This CDR3 is built from 16 residues. The J segment lost 8 bases and the V segment lost 7 bases, leaving 12 bases of the junction unmatched. Per germline, CDR1 MNHNY and CDR2 SVGAGI (reference sequence). CDR3 in DNA: TGTGCCAGCACCGACAGCGGGACAGGGGGCGTGGAGCCCCAGCATTTT. It codes for CASTDSGTGGVEPQHF.

The chain joins TRBV25-1 to TRBJ2-7, with D perhaps matching TRBD1 (6 bases). In germline, CDR1 is MGHDK, CDR2 SYGVNS. The CDR3 covers 15 residues. V lost 3 bases to trimming and J lost 5 bases, with 17 bases between them. The CDR3 DNA follows: TGTGCCAGCAGTGAGCGTAGGGGGTTAGAGAACGAGCAGTACTTC. Translating it yields CASSERRGLENEQYF.

This clonotype was counted between two and nine times. The CDR3 loop is CASSHGGLAGAGNEQFF. The CDR3 DNA reads as TGTGCCAGCAGCCACGGCGGGTTAGCGGGAGCGGGGAATGAGCAGTTCTTC. This sequence joins TRBV7-3 and TRBJ2-1; TRBD2 matches at 9 bases. The germline V gene encodes CDR1 SGHTA and CDR2 FQGTGA. This CDR3 is 17 amino acids long. Trimming at V came to 5 bases and at J to 7 bases, leaving 15 bases not matched to a gene.

The genes are TRBV29-1 and TRBJ2-2, with TRBD2 as a possible D gene (5 bases). Trimming left V 1 base short and J 5 bases short, with 8 bases between. Per germline, CDR1 SQVTM and CDR2 ANQGSEA. The CDR3 length is 13 residues. CDR3 sequence reads: CSVEVRGTGELFF. The CDR3 nucleotides read TGCAGCGTTGAAGTACGGGGTACCGGGGAGCTGTTTTTT.

This chain connects TRBV6-5 to TRBJ1-1; D is perhaps TRBD1 (5 bases). The length of the CDR3 is 13 residues. Trimming pared 6 bases from V and 4 bases from J, leaving 12 bases between. Per the germline V gene, CDR1 is MNHEY and CDR2 is SVGAGI. The CDR3 bases are TGTGCCAGCAGAGCGCCAGGGAGCACTGAAGCTTTCTTT. Translated, it gives CASRAPGSTEAFF.

The V call is TRBV5-4, the J call TRBJ2-1; 9 bases are a match to TRBD2. This CDR3 has 15 residues. Germline lookup yields CDR1 SGHNT and CDR2 YYREEE (reference sequence). J was trimmed by 4 bases and V by 5 bases; bases with no gene match: 7. The CDR3 DNA reads as TGTGCCAGCAGGGCCGGGACTAGCCCGTACAATGAGCAGTTCTTC. It codes for CASRAGTSPYNEQFF.